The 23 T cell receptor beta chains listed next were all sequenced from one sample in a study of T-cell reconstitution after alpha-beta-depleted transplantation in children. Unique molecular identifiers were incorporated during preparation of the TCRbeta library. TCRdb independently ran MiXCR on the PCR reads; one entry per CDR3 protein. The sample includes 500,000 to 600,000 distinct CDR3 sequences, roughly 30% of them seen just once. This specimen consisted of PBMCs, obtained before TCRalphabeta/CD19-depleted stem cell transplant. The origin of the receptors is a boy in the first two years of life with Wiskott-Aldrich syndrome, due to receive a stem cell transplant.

This chain's CDR3 is CASSYSPADTQYF. DNA for the CDR3: TGTGCCAGCAGTTACTCCCCGGCAGATACGCAGTATTTT. This chain connects TRBV6-2 or TRBV6-3 to TRBJ2-3, with D unresolved. Trimming pared 0 bases from V and 4 bases from J, leaving 5 bases between. This CDR3 region has 13 residues. Germline V gene lookup returns CDR1 MNHEY and CDR2 SVGEGT.

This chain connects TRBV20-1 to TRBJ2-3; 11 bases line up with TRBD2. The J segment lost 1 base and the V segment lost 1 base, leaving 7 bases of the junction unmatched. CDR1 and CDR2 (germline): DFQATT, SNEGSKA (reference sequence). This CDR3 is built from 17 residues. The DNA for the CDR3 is TGCAGTGCTAGAGTGGCTAGCGGGAGGATCGGCACAGATACGCAGTATTTT. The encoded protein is CSARVASGRIGTDTQYF.

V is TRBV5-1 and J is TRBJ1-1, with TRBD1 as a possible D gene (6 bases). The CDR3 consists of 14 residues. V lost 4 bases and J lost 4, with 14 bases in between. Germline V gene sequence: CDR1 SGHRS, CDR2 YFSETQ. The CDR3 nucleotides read TGCGCCAGCAGCCTCAGGGGCTCCGGCACTGAAGCTTTCTTT. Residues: CASSLRGSGTEAFF. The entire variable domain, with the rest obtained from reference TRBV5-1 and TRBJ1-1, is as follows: KAGVTQTPRYLIKTRGQQVTLSCSPISGHRSVSWYQQTPGQGLQFLFEYFSETQRNKGNFPGRFSGRQFSNSRSEMNVSTLELGDSALYLCASSLRGSGTEAFFGQGTRLTVV.

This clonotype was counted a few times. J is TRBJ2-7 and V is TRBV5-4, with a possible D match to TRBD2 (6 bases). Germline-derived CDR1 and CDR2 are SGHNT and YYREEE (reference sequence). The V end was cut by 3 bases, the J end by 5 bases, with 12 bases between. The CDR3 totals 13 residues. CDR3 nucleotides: TGTGCCAGCAGCTATGGGTGGGGGGACGAGCAGTACTTC. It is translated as CASSYGWGDEQYF.

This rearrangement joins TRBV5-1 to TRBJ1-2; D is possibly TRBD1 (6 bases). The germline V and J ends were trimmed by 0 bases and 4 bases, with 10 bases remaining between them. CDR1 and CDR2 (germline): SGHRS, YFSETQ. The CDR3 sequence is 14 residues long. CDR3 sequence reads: CASSLEGRGYGYTF. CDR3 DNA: TGCGCCAGCAGCTTGGAAGGCAGGGGCTATGGCTACACCTTC.

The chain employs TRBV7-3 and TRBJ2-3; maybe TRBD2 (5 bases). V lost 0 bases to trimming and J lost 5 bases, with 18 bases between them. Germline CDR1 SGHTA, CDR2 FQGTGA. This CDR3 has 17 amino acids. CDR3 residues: CASSLTCPRRSGDTQYF. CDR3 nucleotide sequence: TGTGCCAGCAGCTTAACGTGCCCCCGGAGGTCTGGAGATACGCAGTATTTT.

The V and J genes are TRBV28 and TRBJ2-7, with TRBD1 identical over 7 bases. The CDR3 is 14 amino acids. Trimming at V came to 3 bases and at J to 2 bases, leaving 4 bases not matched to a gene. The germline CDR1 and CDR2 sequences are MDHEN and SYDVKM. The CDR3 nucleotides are TGTGCCAGCAGTTTGGGACAGATTGCCTACGAGCAGTACTTC. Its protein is CASSLGQIAYEQYF.

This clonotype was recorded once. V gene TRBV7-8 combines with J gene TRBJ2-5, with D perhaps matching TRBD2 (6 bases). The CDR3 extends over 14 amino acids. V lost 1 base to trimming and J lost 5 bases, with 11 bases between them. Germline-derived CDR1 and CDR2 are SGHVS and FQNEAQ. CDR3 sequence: CASSLVPGRETQYF. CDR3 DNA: TGTGCCAGCAGCTTAGTCCCAGGGAGGGAGACCCAGTACTTC.

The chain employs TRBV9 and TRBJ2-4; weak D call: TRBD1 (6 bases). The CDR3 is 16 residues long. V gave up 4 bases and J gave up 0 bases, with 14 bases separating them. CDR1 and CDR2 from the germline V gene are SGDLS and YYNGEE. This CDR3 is CASSKGHPLAKNIQYF. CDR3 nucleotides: TGTGCCAGCAGCAAGGGACACCCTTTAGCCAAAAACATTCAGTACTTC.

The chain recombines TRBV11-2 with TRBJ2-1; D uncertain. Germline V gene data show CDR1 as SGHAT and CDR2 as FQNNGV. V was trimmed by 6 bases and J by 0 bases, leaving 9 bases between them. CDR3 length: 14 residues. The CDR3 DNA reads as TGTGCCAGCAGAGACTTAGACTCCTACAATGAGCAGTTCTTC. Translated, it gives CASRDLDSYNEQFF.

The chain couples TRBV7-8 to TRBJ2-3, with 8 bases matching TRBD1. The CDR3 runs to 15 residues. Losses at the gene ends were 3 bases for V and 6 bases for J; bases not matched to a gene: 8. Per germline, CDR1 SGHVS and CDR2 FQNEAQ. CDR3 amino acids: CASSFESGGLDTQYF. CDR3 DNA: TGTGCCAGCAGCTTCGAATCAGGGGGCTTGGATACGCAGTATTTT.

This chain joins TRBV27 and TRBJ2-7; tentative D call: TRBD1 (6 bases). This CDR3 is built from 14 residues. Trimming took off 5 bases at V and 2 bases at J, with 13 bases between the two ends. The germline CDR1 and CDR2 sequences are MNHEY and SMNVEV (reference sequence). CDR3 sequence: CASSPPGHPYEQYF. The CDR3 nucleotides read TGTGCCAGCAGTCCACCGGGACACCCCTACGAGCAGTACTTC.

Here the CDR3 reads CASSAPTGGDEQFF. The CDR3 nucleotides read TGTGCCAGCAGCGCTCCTACAGGGGGGGACGAGCAGTTCTTC. The chain joins TRBV9 to TRBJ2-1; D perhaps matches TRBD1 (8 bases). The CDR3 covers 14 residues. Germline V gives CDR1 SGDLS, CDR2 YYNGEE. Trimming took off 3 bases at V and 10 bases at J, with 17 bases between the two ends.

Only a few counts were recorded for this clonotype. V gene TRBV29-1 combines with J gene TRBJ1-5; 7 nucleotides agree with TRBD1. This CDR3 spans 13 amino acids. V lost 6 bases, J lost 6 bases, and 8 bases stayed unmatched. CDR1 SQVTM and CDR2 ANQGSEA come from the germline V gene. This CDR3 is CSVLTGLGQPQHF. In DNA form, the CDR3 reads TGCAGCGTCTTGACAGGGCTGGGTCAGCCCCAGCATTTT.

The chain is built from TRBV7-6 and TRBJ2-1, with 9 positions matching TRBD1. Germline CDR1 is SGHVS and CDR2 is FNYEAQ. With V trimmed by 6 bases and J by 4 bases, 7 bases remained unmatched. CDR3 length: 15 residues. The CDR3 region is CASSPTGGFYNEQFF. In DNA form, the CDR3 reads TGTGCCAGCAGTCCGACAGGGGGGTTTTACAATGAGCAGTTCTTC.

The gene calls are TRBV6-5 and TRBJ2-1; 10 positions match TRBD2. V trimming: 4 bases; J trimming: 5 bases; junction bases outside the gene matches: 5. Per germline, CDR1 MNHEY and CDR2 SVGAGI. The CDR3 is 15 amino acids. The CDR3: CASSSPLAGHNEQFF. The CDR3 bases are TGTGCCAGCAGTTCTCCACTAGCGGGACACAATGAGCAGTTCTTC.

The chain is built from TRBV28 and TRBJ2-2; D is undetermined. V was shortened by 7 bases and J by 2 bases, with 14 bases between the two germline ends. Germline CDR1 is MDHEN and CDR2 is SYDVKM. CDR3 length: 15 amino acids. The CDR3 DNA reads TGTGCCAGCACCCGGCGGCTCCTAAACACCGGGGAGCTGTTTTTT. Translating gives CASTRRLLNTGELFF. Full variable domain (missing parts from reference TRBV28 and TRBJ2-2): DVKVTQSSRYLVKRTGEKVFLECVQDMDHENMFWYRQDPGLGLRLIYFSYDVKMKEKGDIPEGYSVSREKKERFSLILESASTNQTSMYLCASTRRLLNTGELFFGEGSRLTVL.

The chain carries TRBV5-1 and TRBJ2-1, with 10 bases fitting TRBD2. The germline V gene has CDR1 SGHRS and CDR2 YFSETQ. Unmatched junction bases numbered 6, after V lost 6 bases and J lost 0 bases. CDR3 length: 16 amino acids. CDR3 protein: CASTPASGSSYNEQFF. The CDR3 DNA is TGCGCCAGCACCCCGGCTAGCGGGAGCTCCTACAATGAGCAGTTCTTC. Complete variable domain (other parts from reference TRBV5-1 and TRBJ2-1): KAGVTQTPRYLIKTRGQQVTLSCSPISGHRSVSWYQQTPGQGLQFLFEYFSETQRNKGNFPGRFSGRQFSNSRSEMNVSTLELGDSALYLCASTPASGSSYNEQFFGPGTRLTVL.

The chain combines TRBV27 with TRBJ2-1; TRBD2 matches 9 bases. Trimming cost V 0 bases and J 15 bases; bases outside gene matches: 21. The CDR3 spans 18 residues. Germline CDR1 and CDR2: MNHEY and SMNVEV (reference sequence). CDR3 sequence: CASSLSYIQGRREGDAFF. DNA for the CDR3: TGTGCCAGCAGTTTATCCTATATCCAGGGGCGGCGGGAGGGCGACGCGTTCTTC.

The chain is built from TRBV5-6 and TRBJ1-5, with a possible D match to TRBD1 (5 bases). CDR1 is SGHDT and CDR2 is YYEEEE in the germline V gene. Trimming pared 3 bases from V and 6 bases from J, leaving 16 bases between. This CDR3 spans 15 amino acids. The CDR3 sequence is CASSSGWGSGQPQHF. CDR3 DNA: TGTGCCAGCAGCTCGGGGTGGGGGTCAGGTCAGCCCCAGCATTTT. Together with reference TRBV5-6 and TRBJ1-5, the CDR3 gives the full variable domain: DAGVTQSPTHLIKTRGQQVTLRCSPKSGHDTVSWYQQALGQGPQFIFQYYEEEERQRGNFPDRFSGHQFPNYSSELNVNALLLGDSALYLCASSSGWGSGQPQHFGDGTRLSIL.

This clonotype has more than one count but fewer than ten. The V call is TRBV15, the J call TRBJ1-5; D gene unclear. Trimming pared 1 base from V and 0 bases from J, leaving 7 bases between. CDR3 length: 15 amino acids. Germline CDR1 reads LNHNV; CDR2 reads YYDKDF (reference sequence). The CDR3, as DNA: TGTGCCACCAGCAGAGGGGAATATAGCAATCAGCCCCAGCATTTT. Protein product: CATSRGEYSNQPQHF.

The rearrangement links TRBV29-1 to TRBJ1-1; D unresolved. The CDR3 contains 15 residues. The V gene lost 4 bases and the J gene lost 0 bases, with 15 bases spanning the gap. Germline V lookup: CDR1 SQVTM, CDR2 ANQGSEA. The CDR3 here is CSVVSGFVLNTEAFF. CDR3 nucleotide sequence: TGCAGCGTTGTGTCGGGGTTTGTTTTGAACACTGAAGCTTTCTTT.

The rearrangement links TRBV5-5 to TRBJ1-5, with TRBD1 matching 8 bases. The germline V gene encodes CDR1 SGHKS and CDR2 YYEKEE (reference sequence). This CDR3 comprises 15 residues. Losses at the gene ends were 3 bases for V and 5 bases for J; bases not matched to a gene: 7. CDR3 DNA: TGTGCCAGCAGCTCCAGGGGGCAGAGGGATCAGCCCCAGCATTTT. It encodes CASSSRGQRDQPQHF. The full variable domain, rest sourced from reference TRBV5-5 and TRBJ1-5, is DAGVTQSPTHLIKTRGQQVTLRCSPISGHKSVSWYQQVLGQGPQFIFQYYEKEERGRGNFPDRFSARQFPNYSSELNVNALLLGDSALYLCASSSRGQRDQPQHFGDGTRLSIL.